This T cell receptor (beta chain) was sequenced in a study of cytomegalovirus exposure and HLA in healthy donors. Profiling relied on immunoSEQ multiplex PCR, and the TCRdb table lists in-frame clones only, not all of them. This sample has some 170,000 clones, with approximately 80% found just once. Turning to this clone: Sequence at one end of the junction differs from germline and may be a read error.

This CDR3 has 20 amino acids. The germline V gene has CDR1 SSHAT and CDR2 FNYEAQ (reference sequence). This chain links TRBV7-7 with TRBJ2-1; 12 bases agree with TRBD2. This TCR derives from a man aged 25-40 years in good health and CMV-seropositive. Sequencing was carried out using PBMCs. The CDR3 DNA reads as TGTGCTAGCAGCTCTCACCCCTTTACTAGCGGGGGGCTCTTGTACGGTGAGCAGTTCTTC. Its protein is CASSSHPFTSGGLLYGEQFF. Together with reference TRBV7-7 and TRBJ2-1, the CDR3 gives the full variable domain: GAGVSQSPRYKVTKRGQDVTLRCDPISSHATLYWYQQALGQGPEFLTYFNYEAQPDKSGLPSDRFSAERPEGSISTLTIQRTEQRDSAMYRCASSSHPFTSGGLLYGEQFFGPGTRLTVL.